One and the same sample provided the 20 T cell receptor beta chains below, sequenced in a study of PD-L1 blockade in urothelial cancer. The table came from immunoSEQ multiplex PCR; TCRdb's copy has only in-frame clones and leaves some out. This sample has 38,000 or so clones, with 80% to 90% found just once. The specimen comprised PBMCs, sampled around atezolizumab (anti-PD-L1) treatment. The receptors stem from a man in his sixties with urothelial cancer.

The J gene is TRBJ1-5, the V gene TRBV28, with a weak D call TRBD1 (6 bases). Germline CDR1 is MDHEN and CDR2 is SYDVKM. Trimming removed 7 bases from V and 2 bases from J, with 24 bases in between. The CDR3 spans 18 residues. The CDR3, as DNA: TGTGCCAGCATAAAAGAGGGGTGGGGGCAGGGGCGCAATCAGCCCCAGCATTTT. This translates into CASIKEGWGQGRNQPQHF.

This sequence joins TRBV2 and TRBJ1-2; D may be TRBD1 (6 bases). The V and J ends lost 7 bases and 8 bases respectively, with 20 bases between them. The CDR3 loop spans 14 amino acids. Germline CDR1 is SNHLY and CDR2 is FYNNEI. This chain's CDR3 is CASNKDSAPAGYTF. The CDR3 nucleotides read TGTGCCAGCAACAAGGACAGCGCCCCTGCGGGCTACACCTTC.

Comments on this clone: Other DNA sequences in the same sample also yield this CDR3. The genes are TRBV11-2 and TRBJ2-7; D may be TRBD1 (5 bases). Trimming stripped 2 bases from V and 3 bases from J, with 5 bases between. CDR1 SGHAT and CDR2 FQNNGV come from the germline V gene. The CDR3 consists of 12 residues. CDR3 DNA: TGTGCCAGCAGCTTACAGGGCTACGAGCAGTACTTC. Translated: CASSLQGYEQYF.

This chain uses TRBV6-1 with TRBJ2-7, with a tentative D call TRBD2 (5 bases). The CDR3 spans 14 residues. CDR1 is MNHNS and CDR2 is SASEGT in the germline V gene. The V end lost 4 bases, the J end lost 4 bases, and 14 bases lay between the germline ends. CDR3 nucleotides: TGTGCCAGCAGTGGACGCGGGTCCGGGTACGAGCAGTACTTC. This gives the protein CASSGRGSGYEQYF.

The CDR3 is CATSARTSSPDTQYF. CDR3 nucleotide sequence: TGTGCCACCAGCGCACGCACTAGTTCTCCAGATACGCAGTATTTT. The chain carries TRBV15 and TRBJ2-3; the D gene is possibly TRBD2 (5 bases). The V end was cut by 5 bases, the J end by 4 bases, with 16 bases between. Germline V gene lookup returns CDR1 LNHNV and CDR2 YYDKDF (reference sequence). The CDR3 is 15 residues long.

This chain uses TRBV15 with TRBJ1-1, with a tentative D call TRBD1 (5 bases). V lost 5 bases and J lost 0, with 13 bases in between. CDR1 and CDR2 (germline): LNHNV, YYDKDF (reference sequence). The CDR3 extends over 15 amino acids. CDR3 in amino acids: CATSSRTSLNTEAFF. CDR3 sequence (DNA): TGTGCCACCAGCTCCAGGACATCGCTGAACACTGAAGCTTTCTTT.

V is TRBV15 and J is TRBJ2-2; 7 nucleotides align to TRBD2. V dropped 4 bases and J dropped 0; count of bases not matched to a gene: 2. CDR1 LNHNV and CDR2 YYDKDF come from the germline V gene (reference sequence). The CDR3 is 15 amino acids. CDR3 amino acids: CATSITSANTGELFF. The CDR3 nucleotides read TGTGCCACCAGCATTACTAGCGCGAACACCGGGGAGCTGTTTTTT.

V and J are TRBV6-5 and TRBJ1-1; D is possibly TRBD1 (5 bases). Trimming took 7 bases from V and 1 from J, leaving 7 bases between them. This CDR3 is built from 12 residues. Germline CDR1 and CDR2: MNHEY and SVGAGI. The CDR3 is CASNQGNTEAFF. In nucleotides, the CDR3 is TGTGCCAGCAACCAGGGGAACACTGAAGCTTTCTTT.

The genes are TRBV29-1 and TRBJ1-2; maybe TRBD1 (6 bases). The V end was cut by 2 bases, the J end by 4 bases, with 14 bases between. The CDR3 consists of 14 residues. Germline CDR1 and CDR2: SQVTM and ANQGSEA. CDR3 sequence reads: CSVETLGAGYGYTF. The CDR3 DNA reads TGCAGCGTTGAAACCCTGGGGGCCGGCTATGGCTACACCTTC.

This sequence joins TRBV5-1 and TRBJ1-6; D not certain. The V end lost 4 bases, the J end lost 9 bases, and 14 bases lay between the germline ends. In germline, CDR1 is SGHRS, CDR2 YFSETQ. The CDR3 contains 14 residues. CDR3 in amino acids: CASSPSLEGSPLHF. Here the CDR3 DNA reads TGCGCCAGCAGCCCATCCCTGGAGGGTTCACCCCTCCACTTT.

The chain has TRBV14 and TRBJ2-3, with 8 bases that match TRBD2. V was clipped by 6 bases and J by 0 bases; unmatched bases: 8. This CDR3 comprises 16 residues. The germline V gene has CDR1 SGHDN and CDR2 FVKESK. The CDR3 reads CASSRNSGVSTDTQYF. The CDR3 coding sequence is TGTGCCAGCAGTCGAAATAGCGGGGTTAGCACAGATACGCAGTATTTT.

CDR3 region: CASSLGQKNTEAFF. DNA for the CDR3: TGTGCCAGCAGTTTGGGACAGAAGAACACTGAAGCTTTCTTT. This chain links TRBV28 with TRBJ1-1, with 7 bases aligning to TRBD1. Unmatched junction bases numbered 2, after V lost 3 bases and J lost 1 base. From germline, CDR1 is MDHEN and CDR2 SYDVKM. This CDR3 is 14 amino acids long.

The chain joins TRBV19 to TRBJ1-1, with D perhaps matching TRBD1 (5 bases). V lost 10 bases, J lost 0 bases, and 12 bases lay in between. CDR3 length equals 13 residues. The germline gives CDR1 LNHDA, CDR2 SQIVND (reference sequence). CDR3 residues: CATGGGLNTEAFF. The DNA of the CDR3 is TGTGCCACCGGGGGGGGGTTGAACACTGAAGCTTTCTTT.

This clone was counted once. The rearrangement links TRBV4-2 to TRBJ2-2, with 10 bases fitting TRBD1. The V and J ends lost 0 bases and 6 bases, in that order; junction bases with no gene match: 4. Per the germline V gene, CDR1 is LGHNA and CDR2 is YNFKEQ. There are 16 residues in the CDR3. The CDR3 coding sequence is TGTGCCAGCAGCCAAGACCGGACAGGGGGTTCCGGGGAGCTGTTTTTT. Its protein is CASSQDRTGGSGELFF.

V and J are TRBV5-1 and TRBJ2-1; a possible D gene is TRBD2 (7 bases). Germline CDR1 is SGHRS and CDR2 is YFSETQ. The CDR3 totals 17 residues. The germline V and J ends were trimmed by 4 bases and 3 bases, with 20 bases remaining between them. The CDR3: CASSDWGGGAIYNEQFF. The CDR3 DNA follows: TGCGCCAGCAGCGACTGGGGTGGGGGGGCCATCTACAATGAGCAGTTCTTC. Complete variable domain (other parts from reference TRBV5-1 and TRBJ2-1): KAGVTQTPRYLIKTRGQQVTLSCSPISGHRSVSWYQQTPGQGLQFLFEYFSETQRNKGNFPGRFSGRQFSNSRSEMNVSTLELGDSALYLCASSDWGGGAIYNEQFFGPGTRLTVL.

The chain recombines TRBV29-1 with TRBJ2-7; 7 bases fit TRBD1. Germline V CDR1 and CDR2: SQVTM, ANQGSEA. V dropped 5 bases and J dropped 5; count of bases not matched to a gene: 3. This CDR3 contains 11 residues. CDR3 sequence reads: CSVNRGNEQYF. DNA of the CDR3: TGCAGCGTTAACAGGGGAAACGAGCAGTACTTC.

The rearrangement links TRBV5-6 to TRBJ2-3; 13 positions match TRBD2. The CDR3 spans 17 residues. The junction had 5 bases not matched to a gene; V was cut back by 0 bases and J by 4 bases. Germline V lookup: CDR1 SGHDT, CDR2 YYEEEE. The DNA of the CDR3 is TGTGCCAGCAGCTTGGTTCGGACTAGCGGGGGCCCAGATACGCAGTATTTT. Protein sequence: CASSLVRTSGGPDTQYF.

V usage is TRBV28 and J usage is TRBJ1-3; possibly TRBD1 for D (5 bases). The CDR3 has 13 residues. CDR1 is MDHEN and CDR2 is SYDVKM in the germline V gene. Trimming took 2 bases from V and 14 from J, leaving 16 bases between them. The DNA for the CDR3 is TGTGCCAGCAGTTTACTCTCAGGGTCCCCATTATATTTT. Protein sequence: CASSLLSGSPLYF. The variable domain in full, with the rest retrieved from reference TRBV28 and TRBJ1-3, is DVKVTQSSRYLVKRTGEKVFLECVQDMDHENMFWYRQDPGLGLRLIYFSYDVKMKEKGDIPEGYSVSREKKERFSLILESASTNQTSMYLCASSLLSGSPLYFGEGSWLTVV.

The V and J genes are TRBV11-2 and TRBJ2-7; 10 bases match TRBD1. V was clipped by 1 base and J by 0 bases; unmatched bases: 12. The CDR3 is 19 amino acids. The V gene's germline CDR1 is SGHAT and CDR2 FQNNGV. DNA of the CDR3: TGTGCCAGCAGCTTAGGTATCCCGGGACAGGGGCCCTTCTCCTACGAGCAGTACTTC. Translation: CASSLGIPGQGPFSYEQYF.

This chain connects TRBV5-1 to TRBJ2-2; D is unresolved. Germline V gene data show CDR1 as SGHRS and CDR2 as YFSETQ. V lost 4 bases, J lost 4 bases, and 14 bases lay in between. The CDR3 is made up of 15 amino acids. CDR3 DNA sequence: TGCGCCAGCAGCCCATGGCAGGCGATCACCGGGGAGCTGTTTTTT. It translates to CASSPWQAITGELFF. Complete variable domain (other parts from reference TRBV5-1 and TRBJ2-2): KAGVTQTPRYLIKTRGQQVTLSCSPISGHRSVSWYQQTPGQGLQFLFEYFSETQRNKGNFPGRFSGRQFSNSRSEMNVSTLELGDSALYLCASSPWQAITGELFFGEGSRLTVL.